The 16 T cell receptor beta chains presented below share a single source sample, sequenced in a study of regulatory T cells in long-lasting Graves disease. Noted time point: persistent/refractory GD, antithyroid drugs over 5 years with positive TRAb. PBMC RNA served as the TCR library source. In building TCR beta libraries, iRepertoire HTBI primers were used together with Arm-PCR of CDR3 regions. Using its own MiXCR run on the multiplex PCR reads, TCRdb lists one record per CDR3 protein. The profile shows under 500,000 distinct CDR3 sequences, less than 25% of them singletons. The sample was peripheral blood mononuclear cells (PBMCs), taken when the disease was refractory, from a patient treated with antithyroid drugs. The receptors were sampled from a female donor with Graves disease.

The V gene is TRBV20-1, the J gene TRBJ2-7; 8 bases map to TRBD1. The ends lost 0 bases at V and 2 bases at J; junction bases unmatched: 3. Germline V gene sequence: CDR1 DFQATT, CDR2 SNEGSKA (reference sequence). The length of the CDR3 is 14 residues. The CDR3 sequence is CSARDRDRTYEQYF. The CDR3 nucleotides are TGCAGTGCTAGAGACCGGGACAGGACCTACGAGCAGTACTTC.

The chain recombines TRBV5-5 with TRBJ2-1; the match to TRBD2 covers 10 bases. CDR1 and CDR2 (germline): SGHKS, YYEKEE (reference sequence). CDR3 length equals 14 residues. V shed 2 bases, J shed 8 bases, and the junction held 4 bases outside the gene matches. The CDR3 region has the DNA TGTGCCAGCAGCTTAAGCGGGAGGGCCCATGAGCAGTTCTTC. This encodes CASSLSGRAHEQFF.

The gene calls are TRBV27 and TRBJ2-7; D possibly corresponds to TRBD1 (6 bases). The CDR3 loop spans 14 amino acids. CDR1 and CDR2 (germline): MNHEY, SMNVEV (reference sequence). V was clipped by 5 bases and J by 2 bases, with 13 bases between them. CDR3 sequence: CASSLPGAPYEQYF. Here the CDR3 DNA reads TGTGCCAGCAGTCTCCCAGGGGCACCCTACGAGCAGTACTTC.

This clonotype was found many times. This sequence joins TRBV28 and TRBJ1-1; D gene ambiguous. This CDR3 has 12 amino acids. V lost 9 bases and J 7 bases, leaving 15 bases between the germline ends. Germline CDR1 MDHEN, CDR2 SYDVKM. CDR3 bases: TGTGCCAGTTCCCTTTCAGAGGTTGAAGCTTTCTTT. Translated: CASSLSEVEAFF.

With regard to this clonotype: A read error may be the cause here, since a much bigger clone is one base away. The chain couples TRBV11-2 to TRBJ2-5; D is undetermined. The germline CDR1 and CDR2 sequences are SGHAT and FQNNGV. The CDR3 runs 13 residues. CDR3 sequence reads: CASRPQPQGTQYF. The DNA of the CDR3 is TGTGCCAGCAGACCACAGCCCCAAGGGACCCAGTACTTC.

This clonotype was detected many times. The CDR3 here is CASSFGGPNQPQHF. CDR3 coding DNA: TGTGCCAGCAGTTTCGGGGGCCCCAATCAGCCCCAGCATTTT. This sequence joins TRBV28 and TRBJ1-5, with D possibly being TRBD1 (6 bases). CDR1 is MDHEN and CDR2 is SYDVKM in the germline V gene. V lost 3 bases and J lost 3, with 9 bases in between. This CDR3 contains 14 residues.

This sequence joins TRBV27 and TRBJ2-5; 7 nucleotides line up with TRBD2. The germline V gene encodes CDR1 MNHEY and CDR2 SMNVEV (reference sequence). The ends lost 5 bases at V and 0 bases at J; junction bases unmatched: 3. The CDR3 contains 14 residues. In nucleotides, the CDR3 is TGTGCCAGCAGTCCAGCGGGATACCAAGAGACCCAGTACTTC. Protein sequence: CASSPAGYQETQYF.

The sample holds many counts of this clonotype. The rearrangement joins TRBV20-1 to TRBJ1-5; D is undetermined. Germline V lookup: CDR1 DFQATT, CDR2 SNEGSKA (reference sequence). V shed 3 bases and J shed 9 bases, with 18 bases lying between them. CDR3 length: 14 amino acids. CDR3 protein: CSARGSDTVWPQHF. The CDR3 region has the DNA TGCAGTGCTAGGGGGTCGGATACCGTGTGGCCCCAGCATTTT.

This clonotype was seen repeatedly, ten times or more. J is TRBJ2-7 and V is TRBV28, with TRBD2 as a possible D gene (6 bases). V was shortened by 6 bases and J by 5 bases, with 20 bases between the two germline ends. This CDR3 region has 15 residues. The germline V gene encodes CDR1 MDHEN and CDR2 SYDVKM. The CDR3 nucleotides read TGTGCCAGCAGGCCGGGCGGGGCCACCCCGGACGAGCAGTACTTC. Translating gives CASRPGGATPDEQYF.

The chain is built from TRBV29-1 and TRBJ2-4; D unresolved. Between the trimmed V and J ends, which lost 7 bases and 6 bases, there was a span of 16 bases. CDR1 and CDR2 from the germline V gene are SQVTM and ANQGSEA. The CDR3 is 13 amino acids. The CDR3 loop reads CSGRAPLTNIQYF. The CDR3 region has the DNA TGCAGCGGCCGGGCCCCTCTTACAAACATTCAGTACTTC.

CDR3 sequence (DNA): TGCAGCGTTGAAGTCGGTAGCGGAGAATACGAGCAGTACTTC. This sequence encodes CSVEVGSGEYEQYF. V is TRBV29-1 and J is TRBJ2-7; the D gene is possibly TRBD2 (6 bases). The length of the CDR3 is 14 residues. The V gene lost 1 base and the J gene lost 4 bases, with 14 bases spanning the gap. The germline gives CDR1 SQVTM, CDR2 ANQGSEA.

This clonotype was found many times. This rearrangement joins TRBV6-2 or TRBV6-3 to TRBJ1-4; no firm D call. Germline values: CDR1 MNHEY, CDR2 SVGEGT. The CDR3 runs 15 residues. V was clipped by 5 bases and J by 8 bases, with 18 bases between them. In nucleotides, the CDR3 is TGTGCCAGCAGTGGCCTGACAAGGGTGGGAGAAAAACTGTTTTTT. It encodes CASSGLTRVGEKLFF.

The chain links TRBV5-6 to TRBJ2-7; no reliable D call. CDR1 is SGHDT, CDR2 YYEEEE, per germline. CDR3 length: 16 residues. V dropped 0 bases and J dropped 2 bases, with 15 bases sitting between them. The CDR3 region is CASSLGVRSTTYEQYF. The CDR3 nucleotides read TGTGCCAGCAGCTTGGGGGTGCGGAGTACGACCTACGAGCAGTACTTC.

This clonotype was recorded many times. The chain recombines TRBV6-1 with TRBJ2-7; D may be TRBD1 or TRBD2 (6 bases each). Trimming took 4 bases from V and 2 from J, leaving 18 bases between them. The CDR3 is 16 residues long. Germline V gene lookup returns CDR1 MNHNS and CDR2 SASEGT. The CDR3 DNA sequence: TGTGCCAGCAGTGTTTCGGGGGCGGCGGGCGCCTACGAGCAGTACTTC. Translated, it gives CASSVSGAAGAYEQYF.

Regarding this clonotype: One base away lies a much larger clone, so this may be a sequencing read error. The V and J genes are TRBV6-1 and TRBJ1-5; TRBD1 is a possible D gene (6 bases). The CDR3 consists of 16 residues. Germline values: CDR1 MNHNS, CDR2 SASEGT. V dropped 8 bases and J dropped 1 base, with 18 bases sitting between them. For the CDR3, the DNA is TGTGCCAGCGAGGGGGGGCGTCCTCAAAGCAATCAGCCCCAGCATTTT. The encoded protein is CASEGGRPQSNQPQHF.

This clonotype was recorded at least ten times. The chain uses TRBV12-3 or TRBV12-4 and TRBJ1-2; 7 nucleotides match TRBD1. V gave up 5 bases and J gave up 5 bases; unmatched junction bases: 5. This CDR3 is built from 13 residues. The CDR3 coding sequence is TGTGCCAGCAGTCTGGACAGGTCGTATGGCTACACCTTC. It encodes CASSLDRSYGYTF.